This is a list of T cell receptor beta chains from one sample in a study of blood T cell repertoires in COVID-19. Assay used: immunoSEQ multiplex PCR; TCRdb lists only in-frame clones, some missing. Altogether around 46,000 clones are present, approximately 86% being singletons, with the ten largest covering approximately 16%. Sequenced sample: peripheral blood. The receptor set was obtained from a man in his fifties or sixties with active or convalescent COVID-19. CDR3s include the opening cysteine and the closing phenylalanine or tryptophan. The order of the fields is J gene, CDR3 length, D gene, clone size, V gene, CDR3 protein, CDR3 DNA. D genes are given only for firm matches. Only some rows state a clone size, as once, few, many or a class for expanded clones.

J gene: TRBJ1-2
CDR3 length: 16
D gene: NA
clone size: NA
V gene: TRBV6-2/TRBV6-3
CDR3 protein: CASSYSTAGRNYGYTF
CDR3 DNA: TGTGCCAGCAGTTACTCGACTGCAGGGAGGAACTATGGCTACACCTTC

J gene: TRBJ2-2
CDR3 length: 14
D gene: NA
clone size: NA
V gene: TRBV7-2
CDR3 protein: CASSLGLPTGELFF
CDR3 DNA: TGTGCCAGCAGCTTGGGACTTCCCACCGGGGAGCTGTTTTTT

J gene: TRBJ1-1
CDR3 length: 14
D gene: NA
clone size: NA
V gene: TRBV30
CDR3 protein: CAWSVLVGPGEAFF
CDR3 DNA: TGTGCCTGGAGTGTACTAGTAGGGCCGGGTGAAGCTTTCTTT

J gene: TRBJ2-1
CDR3 length: 13
D gene: NA
clone size: NA
V gene: TRBV5-6
CDR3 protein: CASSLDDPTPQFF
CDR3 DNA: TGTGCCAGCAGCTTGGATGATCCTACCCCGCAGTTCTTC

J gene: TRBJ1-1
CDR3 length: 13
D gene: NA
clone size: NA
V gene: TRBV19
CDR3 protein: CASNLFLGGKAFF
CDR3 DNA: TGTGCCAGTAACCTATTTTTGGGGGGGAAAGCTTTCTTT

J gene: TRBJ2-1
CDR3 length: 15
D gene: NA
clone size: once
V gene: TRBV28
CDR3 protein: CASSLSFRGYNEQFF
CDR3 DNA: TGTGCCAGCAGTTTATCCTTTAGAGGCTACAATGAGCAGTTCTTC

J gene: TRBJ1-1
CDR3 length: 15
D gene: TRBD1
clone size: NA
V gene: TRBV3-1/TRBV3-2
CDR3 protein: CASSQSDRDDTEAFF
CDR3 DNA: TGTGCCAGCAGCCAATCGGACAGGGACGACACTGAAGCTTTCTTT

J gene: TRBJ1-5
CDR3 length: 14
D gene: TRBD1
clone size: NA
V gene: TRBV19
CDR3 protein: CASSNRGGNQPQHF
CDR3 DNA: TGTGCCAGTAGTAACAGGGGCGGCAATCAGCCCCAGCATTTT

J gene: TRBJ1-2
CDR3 length: 14
D gene: NA
clone size: NA
V gene: TRBV18
CDR3 protein: CASSPRSRGDDYTF
CDR3 DNA: TGTGCCAGCTCACCACGGTCCAGGGGAGACGACTACACCTTC

J gene: TRBJ1-3
CDR3 length: 16
D gene: NA
clone size: NA
V gene: TRBV5-1
CDR3 protein: CASSLGASLSGNTIYF
CDR3 DNA: TGCGCCAGTAGCTTGGGGGCCAGCTTATCTGGAAACACCATATATTTT

J gene: TRBJ2-3
CDR3 length: 15
D gene: NA
clone size: NA
V gene: TRBV11-3
CDR3 protein: CASSLEPDPSDTQYF
CDR3 DNA: TGTGCCAGCAGCTTAGAACCGGATCCTAGCGATACGCAGTATTTT

J gene: TRBJ2-1
CDR3 length: 16
D gene: TRBD1
clone size: NA
V gene: TRBV9
CDR3 protein: CASSVEGQGSNNEQFF
CDR3 DNA: TGTGCCAGCAGCGTAGAGGGACAGGGCTCGAACAATGAGCAGTTCTTC

J gene: TRBJ1-3
CDR3 length: 16
D gene: TRBD1
clone size: once
V gene: TRBV5-4
CDR3 protein: CASSRGQGAAGNTIYF
CDR3 DNA: TGTGCCAGCAGCAGGGGACAGGGGGCCGCTGGAAACACCATATATTTT

J gene: TRBJ1-3
CDR3 length: 16
D gene: NA
clone size: NA
V gene: TRBV18
CDR3 protein: CASSPTKGVSGNTIYF
CDR3 DNA: TGTGCCAGCTCACCAACCAAGGGAGTCTCTGGAAACACCATATATTTT

J gene: TRBJ1-2
CDR3 length: 18
D gene: NA
clone size: NA
V gene: TRBV7-3
CDR3 protein: CASSLNAVDGGTNYGYTF
CDR3 DNA: TGTGCCAGCAGCTTAAACGCTGTGGACGGGGGAACTAACTATGGCTACACCTTC

J gene: TRBJ2-3
CDR3 length: 15
D gene: TRBD1
clone size: once
V gene: TRBV11-1
CDR3 protein: CASSLSDRVTDTQYF
CDR3 DNA: TGTGCCAGCAGCTTATCGGACAGGGTCACAGATACGCAGTATTTT

J gene: TRBJ1-2
CDR3 length: 15
D gene: NA
clone size: NA
V gene: TRBV19
CDR3 protein: CASTLSRAGAEGYTF
CDR3 DNA: TGTGCCAGTACCCTTAGCCGGGCGGGCGCTGAGGGCTACACCTTC

J gene: TRBJ1-5
CDR3 length: 15
D gene: NA
clone size: NA
V gene: TRBV7-2
CDR3 protein: CASTSSGRGNQPQHF
CDR3 DNA: TGTGCCAGCACCTCCTCCGGCAGGGGTAATCAGCCCCAGCATTTT

J gene: TRBJ2-3
CDR3 length: 15
D gene: NA
clone size: NA
V gene: TRBV6-5
CDR3 protein: CASSYSYQRTDTQYF
CDR3 DNA: TGTGCCAGCAGTTACTCGTACCAGCGTACGGATACGCAGTATTTT

J gene: TRBJ2-5
CDR3 length: 16
D gene: NA
clone size: NA
V gene: TRBV5-4
CDR3 protein: CASSRAIGGSQETQYF
CDR3 DNA: TGTGCCAGCAGCCGTGCCATCGGCGGGTCCCAAGAGACCCAGTACTTC

J gene: TRBJ2-3
CDR3 length: 14
D gene: NA
clone size: once
V gene: TRBV7-3
CDR3 protein: CASSLVGGTDTQYF
CDR3 DNA: TGTGCCAGCAGCTTGGTTGGAGGCACAGATACGCAGTATTTT

J gene: TRBJ1-5
CDR3 length: 16
D gene: TRBD1
clone size: few
V gene: TRBV7-8
CDR3 protein: CASSRRGQPENQPQHF
CDR3 DNA: TGTGCCAGCAGCAGGAGGGGACAGCCAGAGAATCAGCCCCAGCATTTT

J gene: TRBJ2-2
CDR3 length: 15
D gene: NA
clone size: NA
V gene: TRBV10-3
CDR3 protein: CAIGDGGHGTGELFF
CDR3 DNA: TGTGCCATCGGGGACGGGGGGCATGGCACCGGGGAGCTGTTTTTT

J gene: TRBJ1-5
CDR3 length: 13
D gene: NA
clone size: NA
V gene: TRBV27
CDR3 protein: CASSVAEGQPQHF
CDR3 DNA: TGTGCCAGCAGTGTAGCAGAGGGACAGCCCCAGCATTTT

J gene: TRBJ2-5
CDR3 length: 15
D gene: TRBD2
clone size: NA
V gene: TRBV9
CDR3 protein: CASSASGGLQETQYF
CDR3 DNA: TGTGCCAGCAGCGCTAGCGGGGGCCTTCAAGAGACCCAGTACTTC

J gene: TRBJ2-1
CDR3 length: 14
D gene: TRBD2
clone size: NA
V gene: TRBV5-1
CDR3 protein: CASSLGTSGDEQFF
CDR3 DNA: TGCGCCAGCAGCCTTGGGACTAGCGGCGATGAGCAGTTCTTC

J gene: TRBJ1-5
CDR3 length: 14
D gene: TRBD1
clone size: NA
V gene: TRBV3-1/TRBV3-2
CDR3 protein: CASSSRQGDQPQHF
CDR3 DNA: TGTGCCAGCAGCTCCCGACAGGGGGACCAGCCCCAGCATTTT

J gene: TRBJ2-3
CDR3 length: 16
D gene: TRBD1
clone size: NA
V gene: TRBV6-2/TRBV6-3
CDR3 protein: CASGLTGSLSTDTQYF
CDR3 DNA: TGTGCCAGCGGTTTGACAGGGTCCCTTAGCACAGATACGCAGTATTTT

J gene: TRBJ1-2
CDR3 length: 15
D gene: NA
clone size: NA
V gene: TRBV7-2
CDR3 protein: CASSLTRTRNYGYTF
CDR3 DNA: TGTGCCAGCAGCTTAACCCGGACAAGGAACTATGGCTACACCTTC

J gene: TRBJ1-6
CDR3 length: 16
D gene: NA
clone size: NA
V gene: TRBV30
CDR3 protein: CAWSEGRTNYNSPLHF
CDR3 DNA: TGTGCCTGGAGTGAGGGCAGGACTAACTATAATTCACCCCTCCACTTT

J gene: TRBJ2-1
CDR3 length: 15
D gene: NA
clone size: NA
V gene: TRBV7-2
CDR3 protein: CASSFGQSSYNEQFF
CDR3 DNA: TGTGCCAGCAGCTTTGGACAGAGCTCCTACAATGAGCAGTTCTTC

J gene: TRBJ1-5
CDR3 length: 15
D gene: TRBD1
clone size: NA
V gene: TRBV6-5
CDR3 protein: CASRRDRDRRQPQHF
CDR3 DNA: TGTGCCAGCAGGAGAGACAGGGACAGGAGGCAGCCCCAGCATTTT

J gene: TRBJ1-1
CDR3 length: 15
D gene: TRBD1
clone size: NA
V gene: TRBV30
CDR3 protein: CAWSEWTGEGTEAFF
CDR3 DNA: TGTGCCTGGAGTGAATGGACAGGGGAAGGCACTGAAGCTTTCTTT

J gene: TRBJ1-1
CDR3 length: 16
D gene: TRBD1
clone size: NA
V gene: TRBV7-9
CDR3 protein: CASSLGRTGGDTEAFF
CDR3 DNA: TGTGCCAGCAGCTTAGGGAGGACAGGGGGAGACACTGAAGCTTTCTTT

J gene: TRBJ1-2
CDR3 length: 16
D gene: NA
clone size: NA
V gene: TRBV9
CDR3 protein: CASSAPRGVRTGGYTF
CDR3 DNA: TGTGCCAGCAGCGCCCCCCGAGGAGTGCGAACTGGGGGCTACACCTTC

J gene: TRBJ1-2
CDR3 length: 15
D gene: NA
clone size: NA
V gene: TRBV10-3
CDR3 protein: CAISESPGREDGYTF
CDR3 DNA: TGTGCCATCAGTGAGTCGCCCGGCAGGGAGGATGGCTACACCTTC

J gene: TRBJ2-1
CDR3 length: 15
D gene: NA
clone size: few
V gene: TRBV4-3
CDR3 protein: CASSQVLARIDEQFF
CDR3 DNA: TGCGCCAGCAGCCAAGTATTGGCTAGGATAGATGAGCAGTTCTTC

J gene: TRBJ1-2
CDR3 length: 16
D gene: TRBD1
clone size: NA
V gene: TRBV6-5
CDR3 protein: CASSYSSGTGGFGYTF
CDR3 DNA: TGTGCCAGCAGTTACAGCTCCGGGACAGGGGGTTTTGGCTACACCTTC

J gene: TRBJ1-3
CDR3 length: 14
D gene: NA
clone size: NA
V gene: TRBV9
CDR3 protein: CASSVDRTRNTIYF
CDR3 DNA: TGTGCCAGCAGCGTAGACAGGACCCGAAACACCATATATTTT

J gene: TRBJ2-7
CDR3 length: 13
D gene: NA
clone size: NA
V gene: TRBV12-3/TRBV12-4
CDR3 protein: CASRTTGSYEQYF
CDR3 DNA: TGTGCCAGCAGGACCACAGGATCCTACGAGCAGTACTTC

J gene: TRBJ1-5
CDR3 length: 16
D gene: TRBD1
clone size: NA
V gene: TRBV27
CDR3 protein: CASSLLPGQGDQPQHF
CDR3 DNA: TGTGCCAGCAGTTTGCTACCGGGACAGGGGGACCAGCCCCAGCATTTT

J gene: TRBJ2-5
CDR3 length: 14
D gene: NA
clone size: once
V gene: TRBV5-1
CDR3 protein: CASSFSDNQETQYF
CDR3 DNA: TGCGCCAGCAGCTTTTCTGACAACCAAGAGACCCAGTACTTC

J gene: TRBJ1-5
CDR3 length: 14
D gene: NA
clone size: NA
V gene: TRBV10-3
CDR3 protein: CAISTTGKNQPQHF
CDR3 DNA: TGTGCCATCAGTACCACAGGGAAAAATCAGCCCCAGCATTTT

J gene: TRBJ1-2
CDR3 length: 15
D gene: TRBD1
clone size: NA
V gene: TRBV5-4
CDR3 protein: CASSDRTGGNYGYTF
CDR3 DNA: TGTGCCAGCAGCGACCGGACAGGGGGAAACTATGGCTACACCTTC

J gene: TRBJ1-4
CDR3 length: 14
D gene: TRBD1
clone size: NA
V gene: TRBV5-1
CDR3 protein: CASSGQGANEKLFF
CDR3 DNA: TGCGCCAGCAGCGGGCAGGGGGCTAATGAAAAACTGTTTTTT

J gene: TRBJ2-7
CDR3 length: 13
D gene: TRBD1
clone size: NA
V gene: TRBV7-9
CDR3 protein: CASSFKTGGEQYF
CDR3 DNA: TGTGCCAGCAGCTTCAAGACAGGGGGCGAGCAGTACTTC

J gene: TRBJ2-7
CDR3 length: 15
D gene: TRBD1
clone size: NA
V gene: TRBV6-2/TRBV6-3
CDR3 protein: CASSYSAGGLGEQYF
CDR3 DNA: TGTGCCAGCAGTTACTCGGCAGGGGGCTTGGGCGAGCAGTACTTC

J gene: TRBJ2-5
CDR3 length: 16
D gene: TRBD1
clone size: once
V gene: TRBV6-1
CDR3 protein: CASSDVDRARGETQYF
CDR3 DNA: TGTGCCAGCAGTGATGTGGACAGGGCGCGGGGAGAGACCCAGTACTTC

J gene: TRBJ1-1
CDR3 length: 14
D gene: NA
clone size: NA
V gene: TRBV3-1/TRBV3-2
CDR3 protein: CASSGPGQNTEAFF
CDR3 DNA: TGTGCCAGCAGCGGACCGGGACAAAACACTGAAGCTTTCTTT

J gene: TRBJ2-1
CDR3 length: 15
D gene: TRBD1
clone size: NA
V gene: TRBV5-5
CDR3 protein: CASSLLTGGYNEQFF
CDR3 DNA: TGTGCCAGCAGCCTACTGACAGGGGGGTACAATGAGCAGTTCTTC

J gene: TRBJ1-1
CDR3 length: 15
D gene: TRBD1
clone size: NA
V gene: TRBV7-9
CDR3 protein: CASSFPGQGNTEAFF
CDR3 DNA: TGTGCCAGCAGCTTCCCGGGACAGGGGAACACTGAAGCTTTCTTT

J gene: TRBJ2-7
CDR3 length: 16
D gene: TRBD1
clone size: NA
V gene: TRBV5-1
CDR3 protein: CASSLGPPGQGLEQYF
CDR3 DNA: TGCGCCAGCAGCTTGGGTCCCCCGGGACAGGGGCTCGAGCAGTACTTC

J gene: TRBJ1-2
CDR3 length: 15
D gene: TRBD1
clone size: NA
V gene: TRBV7-9
CDR3 protein: CASSLRTGSPYGYTF
CDR3 DNA: TGTGCCAGCAGCCTCAGGACAGGGTCGCCCTACGGCTACACCTTC

J gene: TRBJ1-1
CDR3 length: 14
D gene: TRBD1
clone size: NA
V gene: TRBV6-5
CDR3 protein: CASILDRGNTEAFF
CDR3 DNA: TGTGCCAGCATCCTGGACAGGGGAAACACTGAAGCTTTCTTT

J gene: TRBJ2-7
CDR3 length: 14
D gene: NA
clone size: NA
V gene: TRBV7-9
CDR3 protein: CASSQQGGRYEQYF
CDR3 DNA: TGTGCCAGCAGCCAGCAGGGCGGCAGATACGAGCAGTACTTC

J gene: TRBJ1-3
CDR3 length: 16
D gene: NA
clone size: NA
V gene: TRBV4-2
CDR3 protein: CASSQDPSVGANTIYF
CDR3 DNA: TGTGCCAGCAGCCAAGATCCGTCAGTTGGGGCTAACACCATATATTTT